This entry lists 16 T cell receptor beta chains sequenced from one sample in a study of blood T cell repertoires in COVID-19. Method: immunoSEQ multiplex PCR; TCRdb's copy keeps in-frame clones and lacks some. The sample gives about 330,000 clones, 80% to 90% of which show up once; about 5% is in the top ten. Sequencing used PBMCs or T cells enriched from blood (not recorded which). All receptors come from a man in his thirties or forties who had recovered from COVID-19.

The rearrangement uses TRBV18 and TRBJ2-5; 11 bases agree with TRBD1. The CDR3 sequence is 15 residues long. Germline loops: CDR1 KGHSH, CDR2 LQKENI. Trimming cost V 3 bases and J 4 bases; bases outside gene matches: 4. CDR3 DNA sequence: TGTGCCAGCTCACCGACCGGGACAGGGGGAGAGACCCAGTACTTC. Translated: CASSPTGTGGETQYF.

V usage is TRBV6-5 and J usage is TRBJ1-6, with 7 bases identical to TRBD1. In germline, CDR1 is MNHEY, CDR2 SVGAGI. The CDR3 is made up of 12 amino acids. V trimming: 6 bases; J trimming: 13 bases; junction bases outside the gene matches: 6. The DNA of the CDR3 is TGTGCCAGCAGCCCCAGGGGGGTTCCCCTCCACTTT. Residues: CASSPRGVPLHF.

In DNA, the CDR3 is TGTGCCAGCAGAGGACGGACTCTTAACTATGGCTACACCTTC. Protein sequence: CASRGRTLNYGYTF. The rearrangement joins TRBV2 to TRBJ1-2; the D is unclear. The germline V gene has CDR1 SNHLY and CDR2 FYNNEI. The CDR3 contains 14 residues. Trimming took off 6 bases at V and 1 base at J, with 12 bases between the two ends. Filled out from reference TRBV2 and TRBJ1-2, the complete variable domain reads EPEVTQTPSHQVTQMGQEVILRCVPISNHLYFYWYRQILGQKVEFLVSFYNNEISEKSEIFDDQFSVERPDGSNFTLKIRSTKLEDSAMYFCASRGRTLNYGYTFGSGTRLTVV.

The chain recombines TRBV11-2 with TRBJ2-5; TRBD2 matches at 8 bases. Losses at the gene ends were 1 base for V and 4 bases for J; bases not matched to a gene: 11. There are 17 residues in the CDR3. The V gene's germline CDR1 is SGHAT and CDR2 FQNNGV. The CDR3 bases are TGTGCCAGCAGCTTAGGCCCCTCGGCGGGGGGAGGAGAGACCCAGTACTTC. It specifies CASSLGPSAGGGETQYF.

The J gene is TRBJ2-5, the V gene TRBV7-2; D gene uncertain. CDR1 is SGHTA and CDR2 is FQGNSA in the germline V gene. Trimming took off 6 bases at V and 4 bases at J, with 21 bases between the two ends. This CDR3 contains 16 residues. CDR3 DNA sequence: TGTGCCAGCAGTCTTCTAGGAGCCCAACCCCGAGAGACCCAGTACTTC. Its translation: CASSLLGAQPRETQYF. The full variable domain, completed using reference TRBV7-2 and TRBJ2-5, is GAGVSQSPSNKVTEKGKDVELRCDPISGHTALYWYRQSLGQGLEFLIYFQGNSAPDKSGLPSDRFSAERTGGSVSTLTIQRTQQEDSAVYLCASSLLGAQPRETQYFGPGTRLLVL.

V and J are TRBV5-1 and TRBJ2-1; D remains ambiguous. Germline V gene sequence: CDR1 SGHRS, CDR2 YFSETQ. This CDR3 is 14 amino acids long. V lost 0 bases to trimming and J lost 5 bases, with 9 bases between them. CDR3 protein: CASSLGNNDNEQFF. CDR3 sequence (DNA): TGCGCCAGCAGCTTGGGAAACAACGACAATGAGCAGTTCTTC. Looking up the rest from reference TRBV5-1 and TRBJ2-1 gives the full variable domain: KAGVTQTPRYLIKTRGQQVTLSCSPISGHRSVSWYQQTPGQGLQFLFEYFSETQRNKGNFPGRFSGRQFSNSRSEMNVSTLELGDSALYLCASSLGNNDNEQFFGPGTRLTVL.

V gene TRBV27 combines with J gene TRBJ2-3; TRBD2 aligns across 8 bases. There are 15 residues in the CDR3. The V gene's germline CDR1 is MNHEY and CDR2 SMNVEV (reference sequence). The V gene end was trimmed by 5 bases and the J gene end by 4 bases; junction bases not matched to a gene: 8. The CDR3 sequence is CASSGGSGGADTQYF. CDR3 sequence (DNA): TGTGCCAGCAGTGGGGGTTCGGGGGGGGCAGATACGCAGTATTTT.

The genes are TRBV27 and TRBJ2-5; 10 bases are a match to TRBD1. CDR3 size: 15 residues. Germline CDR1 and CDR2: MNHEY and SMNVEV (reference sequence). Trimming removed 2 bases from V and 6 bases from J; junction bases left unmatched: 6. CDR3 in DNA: TGTGCCAGCAGTTTAGCCGGGACAGGGGTAAAGACCCAGTACTTC. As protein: CASSLAGTGVKTQYF.

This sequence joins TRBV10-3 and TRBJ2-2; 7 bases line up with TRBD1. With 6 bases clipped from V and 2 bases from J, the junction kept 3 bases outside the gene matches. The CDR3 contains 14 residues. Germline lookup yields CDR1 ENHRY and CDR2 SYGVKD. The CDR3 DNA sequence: TGTGCCATCAGGAGGGACAGAAACACCGGGGAGCTGTTTTTT. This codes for CAIRRDRNTGELFF.

In nucleotides, the CDR3 is TGTGCCAGCAGTTTCGGGACAGCTTATGAAAAACTGTTTTTT. Amino acids: CASSFGTAYEKLFF. V usage is TRBV28 and J usage is TRBJ1-4, with TRBD1 matching 7 bases. J was trimmed by 6 bases and V by 3 bases; bases with no gene match: 4. CDR3 size: 14 residues. Germline values: CDR1 MDHEN, CDR2 SYDVKM.

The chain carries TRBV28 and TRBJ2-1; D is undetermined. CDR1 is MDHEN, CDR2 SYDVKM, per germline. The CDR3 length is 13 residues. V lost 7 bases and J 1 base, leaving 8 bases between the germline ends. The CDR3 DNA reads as TGTGCCAGCACTAGTCAGTCCTACAATGAGCAGTTCTTC. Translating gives CASTSQSYNEQFF.

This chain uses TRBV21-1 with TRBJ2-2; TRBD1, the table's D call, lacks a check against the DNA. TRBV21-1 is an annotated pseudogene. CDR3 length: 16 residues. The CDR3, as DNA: TGTGCCAGCAGCAAAGGAGTCAGGGTGAACACCGGGGAGCTGTTTTTT. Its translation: CASSKGVRVNTGELFF.

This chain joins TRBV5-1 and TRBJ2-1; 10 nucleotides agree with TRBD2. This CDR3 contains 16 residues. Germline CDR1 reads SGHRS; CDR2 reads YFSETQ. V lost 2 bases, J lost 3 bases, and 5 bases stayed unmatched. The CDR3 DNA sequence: TGCGCCAGCAGCTTCGGTAGCGGGGGGATCTACAATGAGCAGTTCTTC. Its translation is CASSFGSGGIYNEQFF.

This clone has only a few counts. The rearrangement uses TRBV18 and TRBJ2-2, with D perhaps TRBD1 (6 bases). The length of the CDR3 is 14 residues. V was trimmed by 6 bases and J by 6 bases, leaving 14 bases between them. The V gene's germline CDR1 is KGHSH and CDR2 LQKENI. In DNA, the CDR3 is TGTGCCAGCTCGCTACAGGGTCGGGCCGGGGAGCTGTTTTTT. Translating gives CASSLQGRAGELFF.

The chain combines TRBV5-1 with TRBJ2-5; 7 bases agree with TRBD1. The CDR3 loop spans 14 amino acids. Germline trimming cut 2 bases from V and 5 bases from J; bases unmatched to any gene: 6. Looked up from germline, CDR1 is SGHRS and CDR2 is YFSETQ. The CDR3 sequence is CASSFGQEGETQYF. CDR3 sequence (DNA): TGCGCCAGCAGCTTTGGACAGGAAGGGGAGACCCAGTACTTC.

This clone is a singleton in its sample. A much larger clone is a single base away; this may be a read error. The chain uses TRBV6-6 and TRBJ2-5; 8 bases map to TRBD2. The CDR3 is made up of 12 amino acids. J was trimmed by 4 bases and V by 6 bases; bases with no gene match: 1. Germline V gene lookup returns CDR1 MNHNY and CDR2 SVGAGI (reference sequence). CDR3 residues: CASSRGGETQYF. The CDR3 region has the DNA TGTGCCAGCAGCCGGGGGGGAGAGACCCAGTACTTC.